The entry below describes one T cell receptor (beta chain). The sample originates from a study of T-cell memory formation after mild COVID-19. Turning to the study itself: TCR clusters showed largely donor specificity.

Researchers used 5'RACE with constant-segment primers to make TCR alpha and TCR beta cDNA libraries that carry sample barcodes and UMIs. TCRdb passed the 5' RACE reads through MiXCR, listing each CDR3 protein once. This table holds a few hundred thousand distinct CDR3 sequences, more than 20% found once. The V gene lost 5 bases and the J gene lost 8 bases, with 13 bases spanning the gap. Looked up from germline, CDR1 is MNHEY and CDR2 is SMNVEV (reference sequence). The CDR3 sequence is 13 residues long. Sequenced material: PBMCs or a T cell subset sorted from them (not recorded which). The chain combines TRBV27 with TRBJ2-1; D uncertain. This receptor was obtained from an adult woman who had mild COVID-19 (a few samples of this study predate the infection). Cell type and time point are not known. The CDR3 DNA sequence: TGTGCCAGCAGTCCGGCATATCTTGATGAGCAGTTCTTC. Protein product: CASSPAYLDEQFF.